These T cell receptor beta chains were read from a single sample in a study of CD8+ T cells in alopecia areata. Clones were read by immunoSEQ multiplex PCR, and TCRdb kept only the in-frame ones, dropping some. The sample holds approximately 140,000 clones, roughly four fifths seen once. The material sequenced was CD8+ T cells sorted from blood, taken at week 4, from a patient treated with tofacitinib. These receptors all come from a human donor with alopecia areata. Both conserved end residues are part of each CDR3. Fields, in order: V gene, D gene, clone size, J gene, CDR3 DNA, CDR3 protein. The D gene is left open where the match is weak. For some rows the clone size is stated as once, few or many, or as a class when expanded; others skip it.

>TRBV2|TRBD2|once|TRBJ2-2
TGTGCCAGCAGACCAACTAGCGGGGGAGATCCCGGGGAGCTGTTTTTT
CASRPTSGGDPGELFF
>TRBV4-3|.|once|TRBJ2-7
TGCGCCAGCAGCCAAGATCGCGAGGGTTGGACCTACGAGCAGTACTTC
CASSQDREGWTYEQYF
>TRBV2|.|.|TRBJ1-2
TGTGCCAGCAGTGAGGGATTCGGGATAGCCTATGGCTACACCTTC
CASSEGFGIAYGYTF
>TRBV7-9|.|.|TRBJ1-2
TGTGCCAGCAGCCCGCCCAGGGGTTCAGGCGGCTACACCTTC
CASSPPRGSGGYTF
>TRBV10-3|.|.|TRBJ2-7
TGTGCCGTCTCCCCCGGTAACTCCTACGAGCAGTACTTC
CAVSPGNSYEQYF
>TRBV4-1|TRBD1|.|TRBJ2-5
TGCGCCAGCAGCCAATATACAGGGGCGAAAGAGACCCAGTACTTC
CASSQYTGAKETQYF
>TRBV7-2|.|.|TRBJ2-3
TGTGCCAGCAGCTCCCCCCCGGGGGGCACAGATACGCAGTATTTT
CASSSPPGGTDTQYF
>TRBV4-2|.|.|TRBJ2-3
TGTGCCAGCAGCATCCCAGGGGCAGATACGCAGTATTTT
CASSIPGADTQYF
>TRBV5-6|TRBD2|few|TRBJ2-5
TGTGCCAGCAGCTCACTAGCGGGGGGGCCGAGGGGAGAGACCCAGTACTTC
CASSSLAGGPRGETQYF
>TRBV7-9|.|.|TRBJ2-5
TGTGCCAGCAGCTTATTCGGGATTGGGGAAGAGACCCAGTACTTC
CASSLFGIGEETQYF
>TRBV30|TRBD1|.|TRBJ2-3
TGTGCCTGGACGGCAGGGGGTACCGCAGATACGCAGTATTTT
CAWTAGGTADTQYF
>TRBV7-9|TRBD2|.|TRBJ2-1
TGTGCCAGCAGCCACCCAATTGGACTAGCGGGGGGGACCTACAATGAGCAGTTCTTC
CASSHPIGLAGGTYNEQFF
>TRBV10-2|TRBD2|.|TRBJ2-7
TGCGCCAGCAGTGAGAAGGTAGCGGGGGGTTACGAGCAGTACTTC
CASSEKVAGGYEQYF
>TRBV5-1|.|few|TRBJ1-1
TGCGCCAGCAGCTTTGACAGCGCGAACACTGAAGCTTTCTTT
CASSFDSANTEAFF
>TRBV29-1|.|.|TRBJ2-5
TGCAGCGTCTCAGGCGTCTACCAAGAGACCCAGTACTTC
CSVSGVYQETQYF
>TRBV27|.|.|TRBJ1-1
TGTGCCAGCAGTCTCTCGGCTGAATGGAACACTGAAGCTTTCTTT
CASSLSAEWNTEAFF